A single sample is the source of the 18 T cell receptor beta chains below, sequenced in a study of Ad26.COV2.S vaccination and SARS-CoV-2 variants. The sample's treatment: 15 to 20 received Ad26.COV2.S at low or high dose, single or two shots; about five received placebo; per-sample allocation not given. Collection of samples fell on day 63 after the first vaccine or placebo injection. Here immunoSEQ multiplex PCR was the method, and the copy in TCRdb shows in-frame clones only, minus some. The sample lists more than 300,000 clones, around four fifths occurring once. This material consisted of peripheral blood, taken in a trial of Ad26.COV2.S vaccine versus placebo. The receptors were gathered from a person aged 18-65 years who received the Ad26.COV2.S COVID-19 vaccine or a placebo.

This chain uses TRBV15 with TRBJ2-5, with D perhaps assigned TRBD1 or TRBD2 (6 bases each). V lost 1 base to trimming and J lost 5 bases, with 17 bases between them. Germline CDR1 and CDR2: LNHNV and YYDKDF (reference sequence). The CDR3 totals 16 residues. Here the CDR3 DNA reads TGTGCCACCAGCAGAGCTTTTGGGGGGCCCAAGGAGACCCAGTACTTC. This translates into CATSRAFGGPKETQYF.

J is TRBJ2-1 and V is TRBV6-6, with D possibly TRBD1 on 6 matching bases. The CDR3 runs 14 residues. The ends were cut back, 6 bases at V and 4 bases at J, with 13 bases in the middle. CDR1 MNHNY and CDR2 SVGAGI come from the germline V gene (reference sequence). Here the CDR3 reads CASRSHDRYNEQFF. In DNA form, the CDR3 reads TGTGCCAGCAGATCCCACGACAGGTACAATGAGCAGTTCTTC.

The chain links TRBV13 to TRBJ1-3, with D unclear. The ends were cut back, 8 bases at V and 3 bases at J, with 14 bases in the middle. The CDR3 length is 14 residues. Looked up from germline, CDR1 is PRHDT and CDR2 is FYEKMQ (reference sequence). Written as DNA, the CDR3 is TGTGCCAGCGCCGACGTGGCGATTGGAAACACCATATATTTT. Translating it yields CASADVAIGNTIYF.

This chain joins TRBV19 and TRBJ1-2, with TRBD1 identical over 8 bases. Unmatched junction bases numbered 14, after V lost 7 bases and J lost 7 bases. From germline, CDR1 is LNHDA and CDR2 SQIVND (reference sequence). This CDR3 contains 15 residues. CDR3 nucleotide sequence: TGTGCCAGTAACCAGTGGGGGACAGGAGGTATTGGCTACACCTTC. Translated: CASNQWGTGGIGYTF.

The gene calls are TRBV5-4 and TRBJ2-6, with 7 bases that match TRBD1. The CDR3 extends over 18 amino acids. Per the germline V gene, CDR1 is SGHNT and CDR2 is YYREEE (reference sequence). The J segment lost 4 bases and the V segment lost 9 bases, leaving 19 bases of the junction unmatched. CDR3 sequence reads: CATLGQANLGLGANVLTF. CDR3 in DNA: TGTGCCACCCTCGGACAGGCGAACCTCGGGTTAGGGGCCAACGTCCTGACTTTC.

This chain uses TRBV6-2 or TRBV6-3 with TRBJ2-7; D may be TRBD1 (5 bases). Trimming left V 0 bases short and J 5 bases short, with 11 bases between. CDR3 length: 14 residues. Germline V gene sequence: CDR1 MNHEY, CDR2 SVGEGT. CDR3 in amino acids: CASSYSRQLNEQYF. CDR3 DNA sequence: TGTGCCAGCAGTTACTCGAGACAGTTAAACGAGCAGTACTTC.

The chain links TRBV28 to TRBJ2-1; maybe TRBD2 (6 bases). The CDR3 runs to 14 residues. The ends were cut back, 6 bases at V and 4 bases at J, with 13 bases in the middle. Germline CDR1 reads MDHEN; CDR2 reads SYDVKM. CDR3 residues: CASRSRLGYNEQFF. In DNA form, the CDR3 reads TGTGCCAGCAGGTCTCGACTAGGATACAATGAGCAGTTCTTC.

The chain uses TRBV5-1 and TRBJ2-7; 14 bases match TRBD2. There are 18 residues in the CDR3. Germline V gene lookup returns CDR1 SGHRS and CDR2 YFSETQ. The V segment lost 3 bases and the J segment 4 bases; nucleotides outside the gene matches: 12. CDR3 in amino acids: CASSSGLAGARGIYEQYF. CDR3 nucleotides: TGCGCCAGCAGCTCGGGACTAGCGGGGGCCCGGGGGATATACGAGCAGTACTTC. Drawing the rest from reference TRBV5-1 and TRBJ2-7, the complete variable domain is KAGVTQTPRYLIKTRGQQVTLSCSPISGHRSVSWYQQTPGQGLQFLFEYFSETQRNKGNFPGRFSGRQFSNSRSEMNVSTLELGDSALYLCASSSGLAGARGIYEQYFGPGTRLTVT.

This rearrangement joins TRBV28 to TRBJ2-3; D may be TRBD1 (6 bases). The germline CDR1 and CDR2 sequences are MDHEN and SYDVKM. V lost 1 base, J lost 0 bases, and 11 bases lay in between. The CDR3 sequence is 16 residues long. CDR3 sequence (DNA): TGTGCCAGCAGTTTATTCGACAGGAGAAGCACAGATACGCAGTATTTT. This codes for CASSLFDRRSTDTQYF.

This clone has only a few counts. This chain uses TRBV5-1 with TRBJ1-4; D unresolved. CDR3 size: 13 residues. From germline, CDR1 is SGHRS and CDR2 YFSETQ. V lost 4 bases and J lost 3, with 7 bases in between. The CDR3 DNA reads as TGCGCCAGCAGCGACGGATCTAATGAAAAACTGTTTTTT. This gives the protein CASSDGSNEKLFF.

This clone was counted once. The chain uses TRBV19 and TRBJ1-5; tentatively, D is TRBD1 (6 bases). Germline CDR1 reads LNHDA; CDR2 reads SQIVND (reference sequence). This CDR3 comprises 15 residues. V dropped 5 bases and J dropped 5 bases, with 16 bases sitting between them. CDR3 coding DNA: TGTGCCAGTAGTTTACTGTCAGGGGATCATCAGCCCCAGCATTTT. Translated: CASSLLSGDHQPQHF.

The chain links TRBV19 to TRBJ1-6, with TRBD1 matching over 7 bases. With 4 bases clipped from V and 10 bases from J, the junction kept 7 bases outside the gene matches. Germline values: CDR1 LNHDA, CDR2 SQIVND (reference sequence). This CDR3 has 14 amino acids. The CDR3 sequence: CASSRTGGPSPLHF. CDR3 coding DNA: TGTGCCAGTAGTAGGACAGGCGGTCCATCACCCCTCCACTTT.

This chain uses TRBV6-1 with TRBJ1-1, with 7 bases matching TRBD1. The ends lost 4 bases at V and 2 bases at J; junction bases unmatched: 10. The CDR3 contains 16 residues. Germline V lookup: CDR1 MNHNS, CDR2 SASEGT. Here the CDR3 reads CASSVKGAPHNTEAFF. In DNA, the CDR3 is TGTGCCAGCAGTGTGAAGGGGGCTCCCCATAACACTGAAGCTTTCTTT.

The chain couples TRBV7-9 to TRBJ1-2, with D tentatively TRBD1 (5 bases). Germline lookup yields CDR1 SEHNR and CDR2 FQNEAQ (reference sequence). V was shortened by 3 bases and J by 6 bases, with 8 bases between the two germline ends. The CDR3 covers 12 residues. CDR3 loop: CASSFPGDGYTF. Written as DNA, the CDR3 is TGTGCCAGCAGCTTCCCGGGGGATGGCTACACCTTC.

The V call is TRBV28, the J call TRBJ2-7; 11 bases map to TRBD1. Trimming at V came to 6 bases and at J to 4 bases, leaving 11 bases not matched to a gene. Germline CDR1 MDHEN, CDR2 SYDVKM. CDR3 length equals 16 residues. The CDR3 DNA reads TGTGCCAGCAGCCTGGAGGGACAGGGGGTGTTGTACGAGCAGTACTTC. Translating it yields CASSLEGQGVLYEQYF. The full variable domain, in which reference TRBV28 and TRBJ2-7 provide the parts outside the CDR3, is DVKVTQSSRYLVKRTGEKVFLECVQDMDHENMFWYRQDPGLGLRLIYFSYDVKMKEKGDIPEGYSVSREKKERFSLILESASTNQTSMYLCASSLEGQGVLYEQYFGPGTRLTVT.

In this sample, this clone turned up a few times. The chain couples TRBV7-9 to TRBJ1-1, with D tentatively TRBD1 (5 bases). V lost 5 bases and J 0 bases, leaving 10 bases between the germline ends. Germline CDR1 is SEHNR and CDR2 is FQNEAQ (reference sequence). This CDR3 comprises 14 residues. CDR3 loop: CASSPGQLNTEAFF. CDR3 DNA: TGTGCCAGCAGCCCAGGACAATTGAACACTGAAGCTTTCTTT.

This rearrangement joins TRBV6-5 to TRBJ1-3; no firm D call. Germline V gives CDR1 MNHEY, CDR2 SVGAGI. The CDR3 has 14 residues. V lost 6 bases and J 0 bases, leaving 9 bases between the germline ends. For the CDR3, the DNA is TGTGCCAGCAGGTTAGGCGGCTCTGGAAACACCATATATTTT. Encoded protein: CASRLGGSGNTIYF.

The chain links TRBV19 to TRBJ2-5; D is uncertain. Between the trimmed V and J ends, which lost 3 bases and 5 bases, there was a span of 7 bases. The CDR3 spans 12 residues. Germline V CDR1 and CDR2: LNHDA, SQIVND (reference sequence). In DNA form, the CDR3 reads TGTGCCAGTAGTATCCATGGTGAGACCCAGTACTTC. This gives the protein CASSIHGETQYF. The variable domain in full, with the rest retrieved from reference TRBV19 and TRBJ2-5, is DGGITQSPKYLFRKEGQNVTLSCEQNLNHDAMYWYRQDPGQGLRLIYYSQIVNDFQKGDIAEGYSVSREKKESFPLTVTSAQKNPTAFYLCASSIHGETQYFGPGTRLLVL.